The rows below give T cell receptor beta chains drawn from one sample of a study of CDR3 diversity in severe acne. TCRdb itself ran the PCR reads through MiXCR, one entry per CDR3 protein. The table lists 90,000 or so distinct CDR3 sequences, 45% to 55% of them singletons. What was sequenced was blood. The source of these receptors is a male donor in good health, serving as a control. Each CDR3 is given with its conserved first and last residue. A D gene is named only where the DNA matches it firmly. Part of the rows lack a size; the others show once, few, many or a class for expanded clones.

d_call	clone_size	j_call	v_call	cdr3_nt	cdr3_aa
-	-	TRBJ2-7	TRBV24-1	TGTGCCACCAGTGATACCGAGGGGGGCGACTACGAGCAGTACTTC	CATSDTEGGDYEQYF
TRBD2	-	TRBJ2-2	TRBV7-3	TGTGCCAGCGGACCTAGCGGGAGGGCCTACACCGGGGAGCTGTTTTTT	CASGPSGRAYTGELFF
-	many	TRBJ2-3	TRBV5-1	TGCGCCAGCAGCTTGGTGGGGACCAGCCTTGGGGATACGCAGTATTTT	CASSLVGTSLGDTQYF
TRBD1	medium-sized	TRBJ2-2	TRBV7-9	TGTGCCAGCAGCTCGGGACAGGGGAACACCGGGGAGCTGTTTTTT	CASSSGQGNTGELFF
-	-	TRBJ2-3	TRBV7-8	TGTGCCAGCAGCTTACCTCCGGGACACCAGAGACCCACAGATACGCAGTATTTT	CASSLPPGHQRPTDTQYF
-	-	TRBJ1-6	TRBV28	TGTGCCAGCAGTTTCGAGGCAGGGGATAATTCACCCCTCCACTTT	CASSFEAGDNSPLHF
-	-	TRBJ2-7	TRBV7-2	TGTGCCAGCAGCCTACAACCCAGTCCCTACGAGCAGTACTTC	CASSLQPSPYEQYF
TRBD2	-	TRBJ2-5	TRBV3-1	TGTGCCAGCACCAGGACTAGCGTAGAGACCCAGTACTTC	CASTRTSVETQYF
-	many	TRBJ1-4	TRBV25-1	TGTGCCAGCTCCAAAGGTGAAAAACTGTTTTTT	CASSKGEKLFF
TRBD2	few	TRBJ2-5	TRBV11-2	TGTGCCAGCAGCCGAGCGGGAGGGAAGGAGACCCAGTACTTC	CASSRAGGKETQYF